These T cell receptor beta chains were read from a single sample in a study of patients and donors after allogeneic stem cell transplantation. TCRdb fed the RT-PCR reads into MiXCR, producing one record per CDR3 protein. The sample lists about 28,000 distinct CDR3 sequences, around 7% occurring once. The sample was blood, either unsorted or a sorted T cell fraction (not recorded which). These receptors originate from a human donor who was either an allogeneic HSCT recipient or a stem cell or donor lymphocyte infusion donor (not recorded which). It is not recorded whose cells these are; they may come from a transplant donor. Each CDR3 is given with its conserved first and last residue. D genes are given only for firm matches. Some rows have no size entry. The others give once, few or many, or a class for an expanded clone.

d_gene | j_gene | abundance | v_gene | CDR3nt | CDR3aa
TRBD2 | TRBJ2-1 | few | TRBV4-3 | TGCGCCAGCAGCCAAGAAGGACTAGCGGGAGTCCGCTACAATGAGCAGTTCTTC | CASSQEGLAGVRYNEQFF
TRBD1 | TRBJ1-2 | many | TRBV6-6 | TGTGCCAGCACAGGGACAGCCCGCTATGGCTACACCTTC | CASTGTARYGYTF
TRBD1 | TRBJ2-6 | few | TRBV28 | TGTGCCAGTGAAGCGGGACAGGGCCCAAATGGGGCCAACGTCCTGACTTTC | CASEAGQGPNGANVLTF
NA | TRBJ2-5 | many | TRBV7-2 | TGTGCCAGCAGCTTAAGGCCCCGTCTAAAAGAGACCCAGTACTTC | CASSLRPRLKETQYF
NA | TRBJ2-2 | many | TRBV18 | TGTGCCAGCTCAGATCGACGGACCGGGGAGCTGTTTTTT | CASSDRRTGELFF
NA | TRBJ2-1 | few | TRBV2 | TGTGCCAGCACCAAAGGGAGCGTTCGTGGCGGTGAGCAGTTCTTC | CASTKGSVRGGEQFF
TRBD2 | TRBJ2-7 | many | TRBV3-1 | TGTGCCAGCAGCCAAGCGGGAGGCGAGCAGTACTTC | CASSQAGGEQYF
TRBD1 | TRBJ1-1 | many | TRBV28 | TGTGCCAGCAGAGAGACAGGGAGGAACACTGAAGCTTTCTTT | CASRETGRNTEAFF
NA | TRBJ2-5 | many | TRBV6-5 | TGTGCCAGCAGCTCGAATGGGCGGGAAGAGACCCAGTACTTC | CASSSNGREETQYF
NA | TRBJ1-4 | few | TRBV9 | TGTGCCAGCAGCACCTCCGGGACCCGGGATGAAAAACTGTTTTTT | CASSTSGTRDEKLFF
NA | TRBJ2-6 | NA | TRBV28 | TGTGCCAGCAGATTGAATACAGCGTCCTCTGGGGCCAACGTCCTGACTTTC | CASRLNTASSGANVLTF
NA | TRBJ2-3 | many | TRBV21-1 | TGTGCCAGCAGCCCCCCTGCAAGGGGTTCAACAGATACGCAGTATTTT | CASSPPARGSTDTQYF
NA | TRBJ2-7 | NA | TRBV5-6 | TGTGCCAGCAGCTTTTGGACATCCTACGAGCAGTACTTC | CASSFWTSYEQYF
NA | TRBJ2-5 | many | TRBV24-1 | TGTGCCACCAGTGATTTCGTGACAGGTCAAGAGACCCAGTACTTC | CATSDFVTGQETQYF
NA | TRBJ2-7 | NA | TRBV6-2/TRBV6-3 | TGTGCCAGCACTAGAGCATCCGAGCAGTACTTC | CASTRASEQYF
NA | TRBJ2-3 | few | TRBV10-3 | TGTGCCATCAGTGAGTCTTTGCGGGCACACACAGATACGCAGTATTTT | CAISESLRAHTDTQYF
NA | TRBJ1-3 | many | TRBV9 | TGTGCCAGCAGGGGGACCAACACCATATATTTT | CASRGTNTIYF
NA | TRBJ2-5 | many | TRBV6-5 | TGTGCCAGCAGCATGGGGGGGACCCAGTACTTC | CASSMGGTQYF
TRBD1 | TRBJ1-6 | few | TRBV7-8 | TGTGCCAGCAGCCCACGGGACAGGTCGAGCTCCTATAATTCACCCCTCCACTTT | CASSPRDRSSSYNSPLHF
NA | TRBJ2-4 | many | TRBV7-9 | TGTGCCAGCAGCACACTAAATACAGGGTCCGGGAACATTCAGTACTTC | CASSTLNTGSGNIQYF
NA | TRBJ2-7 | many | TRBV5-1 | TGCGCCAGCAGCTTCAACGGGGGGCTCTCCTACGAGCAGTACTTC | CASSFNGGLSYEQYF
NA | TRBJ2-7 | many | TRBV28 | TGTGCCAGCAGTTTATTACGCTACGAGCAGTACTTC | CASSLLRYEQYF
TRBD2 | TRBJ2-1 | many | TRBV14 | TGTGCCAGCAGCTTGACTAGCGGCTCCTACAATGAGCAGTTCTTC | CASSLTSGSYNEQFF
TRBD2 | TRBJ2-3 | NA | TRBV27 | TGTGCCAGCACCCTTGGCGGGAGACCTAGCACAGATACGCAGTATTTT | CASTLGGRPSTDTQYF
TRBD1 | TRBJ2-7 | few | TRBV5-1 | TGCGCCAGCAGCTCGGGACAGGGAGGGTACCACGAGCAGTACTTC | CASSSGQGGYHEQYF
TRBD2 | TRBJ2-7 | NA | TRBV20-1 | TGCAGTGCCCCCAAGGCCAGCGGGAGAACCTATGCCAACGAGCAGTACTTC | CSAPKASGRTYANEQYF
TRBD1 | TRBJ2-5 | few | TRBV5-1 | TGCGCCAGCAGGGGAAGGACAGGGGGCCAAGAGACCCAGTACTTC | CASRGRTGGQETQYF
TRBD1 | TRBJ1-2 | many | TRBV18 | TGTGCCAGCTCACAAGGACAGGCCTATGGCTACACCTTC | CASSQGQAYGYTF
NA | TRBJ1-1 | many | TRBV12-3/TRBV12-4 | TGTGCCAGCAGCCCTTTAGGCCTGAACACTGAAGCTTTCTTT | CASSPLGLNTEAFF
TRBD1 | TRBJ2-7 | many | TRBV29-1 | TGCAGCGTTGCCATACGGACAGGAGCTTACGAGCAGTACTTC | CSVAIRTGAYEQYF
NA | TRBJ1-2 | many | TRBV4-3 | TGCGCCAGCAGCCAAGACTTGGGGTTCGGTGGCTACACCTTC | CASSQDLGFGGYTF
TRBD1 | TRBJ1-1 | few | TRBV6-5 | TGTGCCAGCAGTTACACAGGGGCGACATTGAACACTGAAGCTTTCTTT | CASSYTGATLNTEAFF
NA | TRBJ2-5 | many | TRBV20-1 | TGCAGTGCTAGAGATTGGCCGGAGACCCAGTACTTC | CSARDWPETQYF
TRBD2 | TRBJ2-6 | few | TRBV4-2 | TGTGCCAGCAGCCTTCTACCGACTAGCGGGAACTCTGGGGCCAACGTCCTGACTTTC | CASSLLPTSGNSGANVLTF
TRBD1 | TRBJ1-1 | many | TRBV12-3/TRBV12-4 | TGTGCCAGCAGTTTTACAGGGGCGAACACTGAAGCTTTCTTT | CASSFTGANTEAFF
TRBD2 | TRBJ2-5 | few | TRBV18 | TGTGCCAGCTCACCGGCAGTAGCGGGATTCCAAGAGACCCAGTACTTC | CASSPAVAGFQETQYF
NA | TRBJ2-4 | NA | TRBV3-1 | TGTGCCAGCAGCCAAGATTACAGCCTTGGAGCCAAAAACATTCAGTACTTC | CASSQDYSLGAKNIQYF
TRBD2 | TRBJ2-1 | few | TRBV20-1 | TGCAGTGCTAGGGGTCTAAACGGACTAGCCAAGGAACGGGAGCAGTTCTTC | CSARGLNGLAKEREQFF
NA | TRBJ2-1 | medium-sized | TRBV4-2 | TGTGCCAGCAGCCAAGATGAGGGTTCCTACAATGAGCAGTTCTTC | CASSQDEGSYNEQFF
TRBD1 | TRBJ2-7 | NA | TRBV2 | TGTGCCAGCAACCCCGGGACAGACTGGGAGCAGTACTTC | CASNPGTDWEQYF
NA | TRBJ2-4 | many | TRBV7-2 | TGTGCCAGCAACCAGGGAGCCAAAAACATTCAGTACTTC | CASNQGAKNIQYF
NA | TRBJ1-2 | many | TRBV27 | TGTGCCAGCAGTTTCAGGATCAAGCCGGCATGGGGCTACACCTTC | CASSFRIKPAWGYTF
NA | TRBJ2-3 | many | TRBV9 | TGTGCCAGCAGCGTAGGTCGAGGCGGCCCCACTCCTGATAGGCAGTATTTT | CASSVGRGGPTPDRQYF
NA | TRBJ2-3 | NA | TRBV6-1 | TGTGCCAGCAGTCGGCGAGATAGAGATACGCAGTATTTT | CASSRRDRDTQYF
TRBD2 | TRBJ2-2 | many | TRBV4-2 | TGTGCCAGCAGCCTACTAGCGGGAGAGGGCGGGGAGCTGTTTTTT | CASSLLAGEGGELFF
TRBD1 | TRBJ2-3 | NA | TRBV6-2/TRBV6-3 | TGTGCCAGCAGTTCCGGGACAGGGGGACGTGGTACGCAGTATTTT | CASSSGTGGRGTQYF
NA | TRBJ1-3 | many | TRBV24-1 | TGTGCCACCAGTGATTGGGGGAACACCATATATTTT | CATSDWGNTIYF
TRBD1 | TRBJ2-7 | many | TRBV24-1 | TGTGCCACCAGTGGCGGACAGGCGCCTACCTACGAGCAGTACTTC | CATSGGQAPTYEQYF